The 16 T cell receptor beta chains given below trace back to one sample, sequenced in a study of cytomegalovirus exposure and HLA in healthy donors. Researchers ran the PCR with 60 Vbeta and 13 Jbeta primers. Profiled with immunoSEQ multiplex PCR; TCRdb holds only in-frame clones, not every one. The sample holds some 120,000 clones, roughly 79% seen once. Sequencing was done on a sample of PBMCs. The origin of the receptors is a woman aged 25 to 39 in good health and CMV-seronegative.

This chain connects TRBV5-1 to TRBJ1-5, with TRBD1 matching over 9 bases. The CDR3 consists of 14 residues. V gave up 0 bases and J gave up 5 bases; unmatched junction bases: 0. Germline V lookup: CDR1 SGHRS, CDR2 YFSETQ. This CDR3 reads CASSLGTGDQPQHF. CDR3 DNA sequence: TGCGCCAGCAGCTTGGGGACAGGGGATCAGCCCCAGCATTTT.

The rearrangement joins TRBV11-2 to TRBJ2-1; 14 positions agree with TRBD2. Germline CDR1 SGHAT, CDR2 FQNNGV. This CDR3 contains 15 residues. J was trimmed by 4 bases and V by 6 bases; bases with no gene match: 2. In DNA, the CDR3 is TGTGCCAGCAGGTGGACTAGCGGGAGGTACAATGAGCAGTTCTTC. Its translation is CASRWTSGRYNEQFF. The complete variable domain, with remaining parts taken from reference TRBV11-2 and TRBJ2-1, reads EAGVAQSPRYKIIEKRQSVAFWCNPISGHATLYWYQQILGQGPKLLIQFQNNGVVDDSQLPKDRFSAERLKGVDSTLKIQPAKLEDSAVYLCASRWTSGRYNEQFFGPGTRLTVL.

This chain joins TRBV19 and TRBJ2-5, with 8 bases identical to TRBD2. The V segment lost 8 bases and the J segment 5 bases; nucleotides outside the gene matches: 13. CDR1 is LNHDA and CDR2 is SQIVND in the germline V gene (reference sequence). This CDR3 has 15 amino acids. The CDR3 bases are TGTGCCAGTTCCAAAACGACTAGCGCGGGTGAGACCCAGTACTTC. Its protein is CASSKTTSAGETQYF.

The genes are TRBV5-4 and TRBJ2-7; possible D gene TRBD2, 6 bases. Trimming shortened V by 4 bases and J by 0 bases, and 11 bases separated the two germline ends. The length of the CDR3 is 14 residues. CDR1 SGHNT and CDR2 YYREEE come from the germline V gene (reference sequence). Here the CDR3 reads CASSPYGGSYEQYF. The CDR3 DNA reads TGTGCCAGCAGCCCTTACGGGGGCTCCTACGAGCAGTACTTC.

This chain uses TRBV4-3 with TRBJ2-7; 10 nucleotides match TRBD1. Germline V lookup: CDR1 LGHNA, CDR2 YSLEER. CDR3 length: 15 residues. V lost 5 bases and J lost 5; bases outside the gene matches: 9. The CDR3 region has the DNA TGCGCCAGCAGCGTCCGGGACAGGGGACCCCACGAGCAGTACTTC. It codes for CASSVRDRGPHEQYF.

V usage is TRBV4-2 and J usage is TRBJ2-5, with TRBD2 matching 8 bases. The end of the DNA is better explained by TRBJ2-7, so the J call may be wrong. The CDR3 extends over 17 amino acids. Germline V gene lookup returns CDR1 LGHNA and CDR2 YNFKEQ. Written as DNA, the CDR3 is TGTGCCAGCAGCCAAGAAGGGAGCGGGAGTGGTACCTACGAGCAGTACTTC. Translating it yields CASSQEGSGSGTYEQYF.

The J gene is TRBJ2-1, the V gene TRBV28; TRBD1 is a possible D gene (8 bases). Per germline, CDR1 MDHEN and CDR2 SYDVKM. This CDR3 spans 14 amino acids. The V and J ends lost 6 bases and 4 bases respectively, with 13 bases between them. CDR3 bases: TGTGCCAGCAGGGGGGGGGACAGGTACAATGAGCAGTTCTTC. Translation: CASRGGDRYNEQFF.

The rearrangement joins TRBV11-2 to TRBJ2-1; D may be TRBD2 (8 bases). V shed 3 bases and J shed 7 bases, with 19 bases lying between them. The germline gives CDR1 SGHAT, CDR2 FQNNGV. The CDR3 extends over 16 amino acids. The CDR3 region is CASSLRGLAGGNEQFF. The CDR3 DNA reads TGTGCCAGCAGCTTGAGGGGGCTGGCGGGGGGAAATGAGCAGTTCTTC.

This clone came up once. The chain combines TRBV27 with TRBJ2-5; TRBD1 agrees at 7 bases. The CDR3 covers 15 residues. With 4 bases clipped from V and 5 bases from J, the junction kept 10 bases outside the gene matches. Per the germline V gene, CDR1 is MNHEY and CDR2 is SMNVEV (reference sequence). CDR3 region: CASSWDSSRGETQYF. The CDR3 DNA reads TGTGCCAGCAGTTGGGACAGCTCTCGGGGTGAGACCCAGTACTTC.

V gene TRBV5-6 combines with J gene TRBJ2-3; D is perhaps TRBD2 (5 bases). The V gene's germline CDR1 is SGHDT and CDR2 YYEEEE. The CDR3 has 15 residues. The V gene lost 0 bases and the J gene lost 1 base, with 9 bases spanning the gap. The DNA for the CDR3 is TGTGCCAGCAGCTTGGAGGGAGACCGCACAGATACGCAGTATTTT. The encoded protein is CASSLEGDRTDTQYF.

V and J are TRBV4-1 and TRBJ2-3; tentatively, D is TRBD2 (6 bases). From germline, CDR1 is MGHRA and CDR2 YSYEKL. The CDR3 covers 14 residues. V gave up 0 bases and J gave up 9 bases, with 13 bases separating them. In DNA, the CDR3 is TGCGCCAGCAGCCAAGATACCCCCCGGGGGACGCAGTATTTT. This gives the protein CASSQDTPRGTQYF.

The J gene is TRBJ2-5, the V gene TRBV10-3; 7 bases align to TRBD1. Germline V gives CDR1 ENHRY, CDR2 SYGVKD. Trimming at V came to 10 bases and at J to 3 bases, leaving 5 bases not matched to a gene. The length of the CDR3 is 12 residues. DNA of the CDR3: TGTGCCACCGCCGACAGGGAAGAGACCCAGTACTTC. Its protein product is CATADREETQYF.

V and J are TRBV4-3 and TRBJ2-1; 8 bases fit TRBD2. With V trimmed by 4 bases and J by 10 bases, 3 bases remained unmatched. Looked up from germline, CDR1 is LGHNA and CDR2 is YSLEER. The CDR3 runs 12 residues. Here the CDR3 reads CASSLLAGEQFF. For the CDR3, the DNA is TGCGCCAGCAGCCTATTAGCGGGAGAGCAGTTCTTC.

V usage is TRBV18 and J usage is TRBJ2-3; possibly TRBD1 for D (6 bases). The CDR3 totals 12 residues. The V end lost 3 bases, the J end lost 6 bases, and 7 bases lay between the germline ends. Germline V gene data show CDR1 as KGHSH and CDR2 as LQKENI. In DNA form, the CDR3 reads TGTGCCAGCTCACCTAGGGGGGATACGCAGTATTTT. This gives the protein CASSPRGDTQYF.

This sequence joins TRBV19 and TRBJ1-5, with TRBD1 matching over 8 bases. In germline, CDR1 is LNHDA, CDR2 SQIVND (reference sequence). The CDR3 covers 17 residues. With V trimmed by 3 bases and J by 5 bases, 12 bases remained unmatched. CDR3 sequence reads: CASSMGQDRASHQPQHF. CDR3 coding DNA: TGTGCCAGTAGTATGGGTCAGGACAGGGCATCGCATCAGCCCCAGCATTTT.

In this sample, this clone turned up a few times. The rearrangement joins TRBV11-2 to TRBJ2-5; D is possibly TRBD2 (6 bases). The CDR3 is made up of 14 amino acids. The V gene's germline CDR1 is SGHAT and CDR2 FQNNGV. With 3 bases removed from V and 2 bases from J, the gap between germline ends came to 10 bases. CDR3 residues: CASSFGGLQETQYF. The CDR3 coding sequence is TGTGCCAGCAGCTTCGGGGGATTACAAGAGACCCAGTACTTC.